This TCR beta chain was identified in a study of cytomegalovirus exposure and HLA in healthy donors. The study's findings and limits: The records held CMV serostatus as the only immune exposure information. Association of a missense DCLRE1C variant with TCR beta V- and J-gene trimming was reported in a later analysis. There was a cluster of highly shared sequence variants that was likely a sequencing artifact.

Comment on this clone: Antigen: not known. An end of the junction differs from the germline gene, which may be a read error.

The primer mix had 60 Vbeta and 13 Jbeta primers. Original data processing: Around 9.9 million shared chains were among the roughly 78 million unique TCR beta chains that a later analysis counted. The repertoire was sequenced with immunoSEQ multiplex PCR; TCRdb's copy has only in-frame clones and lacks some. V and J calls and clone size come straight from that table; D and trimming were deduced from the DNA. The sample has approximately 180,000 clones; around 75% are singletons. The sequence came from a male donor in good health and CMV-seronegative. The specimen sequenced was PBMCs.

DNA for the CDR3: TGTTCCAGCAGCTTAGGAGGGACAGGGTTTTTCCCTGAAGCTTTCTTT. Protein: CSSSLGGTGFFPEAFF. V usage is TRBV7-9 and J usage is TRBJ1-1, with 9 bases aligning to TRBD1. Germline V gene lookup returns CDR1 SEHNR and CDR2 FQNEAQ (reference sequence). CDR3 length equals 16 residues.